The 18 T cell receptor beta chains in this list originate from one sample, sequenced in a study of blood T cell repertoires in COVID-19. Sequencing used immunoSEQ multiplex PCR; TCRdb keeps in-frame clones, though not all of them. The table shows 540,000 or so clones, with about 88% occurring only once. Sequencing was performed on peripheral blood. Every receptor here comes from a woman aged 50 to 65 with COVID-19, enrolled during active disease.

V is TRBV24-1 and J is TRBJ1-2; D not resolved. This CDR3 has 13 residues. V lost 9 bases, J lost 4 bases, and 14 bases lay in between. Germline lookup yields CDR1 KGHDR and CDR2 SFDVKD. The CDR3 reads CATAQSGFYGYTF. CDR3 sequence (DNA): TGTGCCACCGCCCAGTCGGGGTTCTATGGCTACACCTTC.

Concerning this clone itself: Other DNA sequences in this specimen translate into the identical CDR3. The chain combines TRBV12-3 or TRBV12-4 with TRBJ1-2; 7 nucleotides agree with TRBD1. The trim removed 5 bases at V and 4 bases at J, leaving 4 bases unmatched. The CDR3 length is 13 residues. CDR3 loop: CASSLGTVYGYTF. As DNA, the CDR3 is TGTGCCAGCAGTCTAGGGACAGTCTATGGCTACACCTTC.

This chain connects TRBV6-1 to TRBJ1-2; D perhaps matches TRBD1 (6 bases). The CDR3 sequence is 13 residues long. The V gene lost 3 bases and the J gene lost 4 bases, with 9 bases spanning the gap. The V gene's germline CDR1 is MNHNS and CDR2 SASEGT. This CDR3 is CASSDTGIYGYTF. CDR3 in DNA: TGTGCCAGCAGTGATACAGGGATCTATGGCTACACCTTC.

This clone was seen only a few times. CDR3 coding DNA: TGTGCCTGGAGCTCACGGGGGGGCTATAGCAATCAGCCCCAGCATTTT. Protein: CAWSSRGGYSNQPQHF. The chain recombines TRBV30 with TRBJ1-5; possible D gene TRBD1, 6 bases. Trimming removed 3 bases from V and 0 bases from J, with 15 bases in between. The germline gives CDR1 GTSNPN, CDR2 SVGIG (reference sequence). The CDR3 spans 16 residues.

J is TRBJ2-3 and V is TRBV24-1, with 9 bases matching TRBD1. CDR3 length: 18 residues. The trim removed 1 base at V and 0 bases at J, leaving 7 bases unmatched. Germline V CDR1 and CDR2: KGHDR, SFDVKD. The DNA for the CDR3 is TGTGCCACCAGTGATTTTACAACAGGGACAGGGAGCACAGATACGCAGTATTTT. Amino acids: CATSDFTTGTGSTDTQYF.

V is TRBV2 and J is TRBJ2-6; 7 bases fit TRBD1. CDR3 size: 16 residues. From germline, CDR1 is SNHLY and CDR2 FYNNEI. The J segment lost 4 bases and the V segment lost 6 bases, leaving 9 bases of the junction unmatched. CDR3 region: CASRPGQTGGANVLTF. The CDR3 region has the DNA TGTGCCAGCAGACCGGGACAGACAGGAGGGGCCAACGTCCTGACTTTC.

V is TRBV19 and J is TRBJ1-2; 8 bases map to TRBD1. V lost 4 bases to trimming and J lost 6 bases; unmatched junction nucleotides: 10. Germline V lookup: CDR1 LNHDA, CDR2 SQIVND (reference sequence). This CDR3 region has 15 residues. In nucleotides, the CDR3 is TGTGCCAGTAGTAAGGGGGACCGGACAGGGAATGGCTACACCTTC. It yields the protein CASSKGDRTGNGYTF. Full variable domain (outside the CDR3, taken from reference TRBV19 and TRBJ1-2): DGGITQSPKYLFRKEGQNVTLSCEQNLNHDAMYWYRQDPGQGLRLIYYSQIVNDFQKGDIAEGYSVSREKKESFPLTVTSAQKNPTAFYLCASSKGDRTGNGYTFGSGTRLTVV.

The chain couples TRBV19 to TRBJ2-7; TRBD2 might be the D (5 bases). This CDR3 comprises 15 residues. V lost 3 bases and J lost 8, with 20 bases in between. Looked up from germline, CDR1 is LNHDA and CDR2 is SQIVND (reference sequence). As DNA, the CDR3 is TGTGCCAGTAGTATGGGTGGCGCACTAGTAAGCCAGCAGTACTTC. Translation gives CASSMGGALVSQQYF.

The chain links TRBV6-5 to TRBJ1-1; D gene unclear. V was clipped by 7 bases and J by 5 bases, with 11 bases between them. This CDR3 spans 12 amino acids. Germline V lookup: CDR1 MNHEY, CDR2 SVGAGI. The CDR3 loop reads CASTAAGTEAFF. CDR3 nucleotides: TGTGCCAGCACGGCCGCGGGGACTGAAGCTTTCTTT.

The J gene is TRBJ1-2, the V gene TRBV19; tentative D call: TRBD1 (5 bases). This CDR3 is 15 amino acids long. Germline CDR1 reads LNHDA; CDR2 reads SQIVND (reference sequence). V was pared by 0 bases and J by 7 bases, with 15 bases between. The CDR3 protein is CASSIDASGGVGYTF. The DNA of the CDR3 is TGTGCCAGTAGTATAGACGCCAGCGGAGGGGTTGGCTACACCTTC.

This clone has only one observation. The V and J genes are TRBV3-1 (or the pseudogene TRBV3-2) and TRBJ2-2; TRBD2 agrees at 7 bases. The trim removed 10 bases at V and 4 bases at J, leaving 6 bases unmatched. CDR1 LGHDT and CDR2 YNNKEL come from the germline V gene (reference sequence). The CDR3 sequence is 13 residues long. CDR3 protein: CAILLATTGELFF. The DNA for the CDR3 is TGTGCCATCCTACTAGCGACCACCGGGGAGCTGTTTTTT.

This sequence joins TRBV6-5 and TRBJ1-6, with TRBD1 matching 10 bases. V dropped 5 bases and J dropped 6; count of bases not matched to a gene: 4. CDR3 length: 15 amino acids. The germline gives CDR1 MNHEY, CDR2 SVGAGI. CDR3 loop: CASSQGTGANSPLHF. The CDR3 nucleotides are TGTGCCAGCAGTCAGGGGACAGGGGCTAATTCACCCCTCCACTTT.

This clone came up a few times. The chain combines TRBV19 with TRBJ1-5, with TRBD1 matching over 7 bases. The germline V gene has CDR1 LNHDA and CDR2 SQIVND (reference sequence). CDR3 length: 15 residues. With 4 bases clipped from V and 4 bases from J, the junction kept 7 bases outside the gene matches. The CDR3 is CASSTTTGPNQPQHF. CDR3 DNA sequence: TGTGCCAGTAGTACCACGACAGGGCCAAATCAGCCCCAGCATTTT.

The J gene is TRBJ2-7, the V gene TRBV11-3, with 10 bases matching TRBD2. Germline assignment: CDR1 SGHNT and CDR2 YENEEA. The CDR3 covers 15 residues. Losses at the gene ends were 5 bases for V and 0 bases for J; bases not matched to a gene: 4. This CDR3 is CASSLSGGSSYEQYF. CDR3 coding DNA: TGTGCCAGCAGCCTTAGCGGGGGGAGCTCCTACGAGCAGTACTTC.

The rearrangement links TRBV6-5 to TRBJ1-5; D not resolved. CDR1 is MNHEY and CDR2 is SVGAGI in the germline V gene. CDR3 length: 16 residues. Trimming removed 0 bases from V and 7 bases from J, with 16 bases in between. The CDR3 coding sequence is TGTGCCAGCAGTTACTCCGCATGGAGCCCTTTCCAGCCCCAGCATTTT. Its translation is CASSYSAWSPFQPQHF.

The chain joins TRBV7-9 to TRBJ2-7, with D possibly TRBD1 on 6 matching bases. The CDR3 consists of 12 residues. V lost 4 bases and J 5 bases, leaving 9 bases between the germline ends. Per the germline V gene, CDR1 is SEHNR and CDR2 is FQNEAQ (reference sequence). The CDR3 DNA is TGTGCCAGCAGCTGGGGGCGGGACGAGCAGTACTTC. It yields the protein CASSWGRDEQYF.

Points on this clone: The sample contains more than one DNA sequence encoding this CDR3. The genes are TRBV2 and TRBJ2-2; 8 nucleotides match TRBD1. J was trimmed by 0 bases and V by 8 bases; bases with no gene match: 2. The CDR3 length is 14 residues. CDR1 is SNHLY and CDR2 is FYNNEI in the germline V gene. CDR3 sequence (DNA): TGTGCCAGCCGGGGACAGGCGAACACCGGGGAGCTGTTTTTT. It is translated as CASRGQANTGELFF.

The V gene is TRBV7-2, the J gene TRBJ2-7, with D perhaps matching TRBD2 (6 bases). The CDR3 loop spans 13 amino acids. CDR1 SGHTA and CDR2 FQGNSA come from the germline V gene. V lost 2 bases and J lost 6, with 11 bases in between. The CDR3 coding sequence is TGTGCCAGCAGCTTACCCCGGGGAGGCGAGCAGTACTTC. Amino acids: CASSLPRGGEQYF.